This TCR beta chain was observed in a study of blood T cell repertoires in COVID-19. This CDR3 has 15 residues. Trimming removed 4 bases at V and 2 bases at J, with 12 bases between. CDR1 and CDR2 from the germline V gene are SGHAT and FQNNGV. The protocol was immunoSEQ multiplex PCR, while the TCRdb copy is restricted to in-frame clones and leaves out a portion. The sample includes around 300,000 clones, about 80% seen only once; the top ten take 9.4%. The sequence derives from a woman between 45 and 65 years old who had recovered from COVID-19. This sequence joins TRBV11-2 and TRBJ2-1, with D maybe TRBD2 (5 bases). The sequencing input was peripheral blood. DNA for the CDR3: TGTGCCAGCAGCTCAAGAGGGTTTGCCTACAATGAGCAGTTCTTC. Translated, it gives CASSSRGFAYNEQFF.